These T cell receptor beta chains were read from a single sample in a study of T cells in Graves' hyperthyroidism and ophthalmopathy. Each CDR3 protein gets one entry after TCRdb re-called the multiplex PCR reads with MiXCR. The sample holds more than 550,000 distinct CDR3 sequences, 17% seen once. The source material was blood. The receptors derive from a man aged 45-65 years with Graves' hyperthyroidism. Each CDR3 is given with its conserved first and last residue. The D gene is left open where the match is weak. Rows give clone size only sometimes, using once, few, many, or a class for an expanded clone.

TRBV28	.	TRBJ2-1	.	TGTGCCAGTAGTTCGTGGCAGGTTTTTATTAATGAGCAGTTCTTC	CASSSWQVFINEQFF
TRBV3-1	TRBD1	TRBJ2-1	few	TGTGCCAGCACCCAGGGGGACACCTCCTACAATGAGCAGTTCTTC	CASTQGDTSYNEQFF
TRBV4-2	TRBD2	TRBJ2-1	.	TGTGCCAGCAGCCAAGTAGCACTAGCGGGAGGCGTATACAATGAGCAGTTCTTC	CASSQVALAGGVYNEQFF
TRBV27	TRBD2	TRBJ2-2	few	TGTGCCAGCAGTCCCGGGACTAGCGAAGCTTACGGCGGGGAGCCGTTTTTT	CASSPGTSEAYGGEPFF
TRBV7-3	TRBD2	TRBJ2-7	many	TGTGCCAGCAGCTTAGGCCCCCGAGGTAGCGGGAGGATTTTCGAGCAGTACTTC	CASSLGPRGSGRIFEQYF
TRBV5-8	.	TRBJ2-4	once	TGTGCCAGCAGCTGGGAGGGGGGGAAAAACATTCAGTACTTC	CASSWEGGKNIQYF
TRBV12-3/TRBV12-4	TRBD2	TRBJ2-1	few	TGTGCCAGCAGTTTCGTTGCTAGCGGAAACAATGAGCAGTTCTTC	CASSFVASGNNEQFF
TRBV19	.	TRBJ1-2	.	TGTGCCAGTAGTATCGCCAGGGAGGCGCGGGGCGGCTACACCTTC	CASSIAREARGGYTF
TRBV4-1	.	TRBJ1-1	.	TGCGCCAGCAGCCAAGATCACCCAGGGAGGAACACTGAAGCTTTCTTT	CASSQDHPGRNTEAFF
TRBV24-1	TRBD1	TRBJ2-5	many	TGTGCCACCAGGGGGACAGGGGAGACCCAGTACTTC	CATRGTGETQYF
TRBV28	TRBD2	TRBJ2-7	many	TGTGCCAGCAGAACCGGGACTAGCGGTTTGTACGAGCAGTACTTC	CASRTGTSGLYEQYF
TRBV5-1	.	TRBJ2-2	.	TGCGCCAGCAGCTTGGTGGGGGACCCGAACACCGGGGAGCTGTTTTTT	CASSLVGDPNTGELFF
TRBV2	TRBD2	TRBJ2-7	many	TGTGCCAGCAGCCTCGGGGGGGCTAGCGGAGACGAGCAGTACTTC	CASSLGGASGDEQYF
TRBV5-1	TRBD1	TRBJ2-1	many	TGCGCCAGCAGCTTGGTCCCCCCGGGACAGGTCCTCAATGAGCAGTTCTTC	CASSLVPPGQVLNEQFF
TRBV11-1	.	TRBJ1-1	once	TGTGCCAGCAGCTTACCGGGGGTTGATTATGAAGCTTTCTTT	CASSLPGVDYEAFF
TRBV11-2	.	TRBJ2-3	many	TGTGCCAGCAGCTTTCAAACGGCGGATACGCAGTATTTT	CASSFQTADTQYF
TRBV28	.	TRBJ2-2	few	TGTGCCAGCAGTTTCCTCTGGACAGCTTCGAACACCGGGGAGCTGTTTTTT	CASSFLWTASNTGELFF
TRBV6-2/TRBV6-3	.	TRBJ2-5	many	TGTGCCAGCAGTTACTCGTGGGGGGACCAAGAGACCCAGTACTTC	CASSYSWGDQETQYF
TRBV20-1	TRBD2	TRBJ2-1	many	TGCAGTGCTCCAATCACTAGCGCCGCTCGGTACAATGAGCAGTTCTTC	CSAPITSAARYNEQFF
TRBV7-8	.	TRBJ2-1	many	TGTGCCAGCAGCTTAGTGAGGACTGAGTACAATGAGCAGTTCTTC	CASSLVRTEYNEQFF
TRBV6-6	.	TRBJ2-3	many	TGTGCCAGCAGTTACTCGCATTCGGGGAGGAACTCAGATACGCAGTATTTT	CASSYSHSGRNSDTQYF
TRBV7-9	.	TRBJ2-7	many	TGTGCCAGCAGCTTAGTACTCGAGCAGTACTTC	CASSLVLEQYF
TRBV30	.	TRBJ2-7	many	TGTGCCTGGAACCTCATAGGGGAAGGCGAGCAGTACTTC	CAWNLIGEGEQYF
TRBV4-1	.	TRBJ1-1	many	TGCGCCAGCAGCACCGGGGGCGCGAGCACTGAAGCTTTCTTT	CASSTGGASTEAFF
TRBV7-8	TRBD1	TRBJ2-1	few	TGTGCCAGCAGCTTGGAACAGGGGGGTTACAATGAGCAGTTCTTC	CASSLEQGGYNEQFF
TRBV28	TRBD1	TRBJ2-6	many	TGTGCCAGCAGTACCGGGACAGGAAACTCTGGGGCCAACGTCCTGACTTTC	CASSTGTGNSGANVLTF
TRBV30	TRBD1	TRBJ2-1	few	TGTGCCTGGAGAGGAGGACAGGGGAAATACAATGAGCAGTTCTTC	CAWRGGQGKYNEQFF